The 5 T cell receptor beta chains below come from one sample, sequenced in a study of T cells after yellow fever vaccination. Each CDR3 protein is one row after TCRdb ran MiXCR on the 5' RACE reads. This sample carries some 350,000 distinct CDR3 sequences, 8.7% of them seen once, and the ten largest clones take approximately 18%. The specimen comprised PBMCs, sampled on the day of the first yellow fever vaccination. The receptors here all came from a man younger than 30 who received the YFV17D yellow fever vaccine.

The chain employs TRBV19 and TRBJ1-5; D possibly corresponds to TRBD1 (5 bases). V lost 8 bases and J 3 bases, leaving 23 bases between the germline ends. CDR1 and CDR2 from the germline V gene are LNHDA and SQIVND (reference sequence). The CDR3 has 17 residues. The CDR3 protein is CASAAHHSTETNQPQHF. The CDR3 nucleotides are TGTGCCAGTGCTGCCCATCACTCGACAGAAACCAATCAGCCCCAGCATTTT.

This clonotype occurred a few times. CDR3 nucleotides: TGTGCCAGCAGAGAAACAGGGGGCTCCATGAACACTGAAGCTTTCTTT. Its translation is CASRETGGSMNTEAFF. V is TRBV5-6 and J is TRBJ1-1; 9 nucleotides align to TRBD1. V was pared by 5 bases and J by 0 bases, with 8 bases of the junction left unmatched. Per germline, CDR1 SGHDT and CDR2 YYEEEE. The CDR3 length is 16 residues.

In this sample, this clonotype turned up a few times. This chain uses TRBV29-1 with TRBJ2-5; TRBD2 matches 8 bases. CDR1 and CDR2 from the germline V gene are SQVTM and ANQGSEA. This CDR3 is built from 13 residues. The junction had 2 bases not matched to a gene; V was cut back by 1 base and J by 4 bases. The chain's CDR3 is CSVEGAGGETQYF. In DNA, the CDR3 is TGCAGCGTTGAAGGGGCGGGGGGAGAGACCCAGTACTTC. Combining the CDR3 with reference TRBV29-1 and TRBJ2-5 gives the whole variable domain SAVISQKPSRDICQRGTSLTIQCQVDSQVTMMFWYRQQPGQSLTLIATANQGSEATYESGFVIDKFPISRPNLTFSTLTVSNMSPEDSSIYLCSVEGAGGETQYFGPGTRLLVL.

V usage is TRBV7-3 and J usage is TRBJ2-3, with TRBD2 matching 8 bases. The CDR3 contains 18 residues. V dropped 1 base and J dropped 1; count of bases not matched to a gene: 10. Germline V gene sequence: CDR1 SGHTA, CDR2 FQGTGA. The CDR3 coding sequence is TGTGCCAGCAGCTTAATGTCAGCGCGAGCGGGAGGCACAGATACGCAGTATTTT. Its protein is CASSLMSARAGGTDTQYF.

The chain joins TRBV15 to TRBJ2-3; D is possibly TRBD1 or TRBD2 (5 bases each). The V gene lost 5 bases and the J gene lost 8 bases, with 14 bases spanning the gap. Germline loops: CDR1 LNHNV, CDR2 YYDKDF (reference sequence). The CDR3 is 13 amino acids. CDR3 protein: CATSGGYPSTQYF. The DNA of the CDR3 is TGTGCCACCAGCGGGGGATACCCTAGTACGCAGTATTTT.